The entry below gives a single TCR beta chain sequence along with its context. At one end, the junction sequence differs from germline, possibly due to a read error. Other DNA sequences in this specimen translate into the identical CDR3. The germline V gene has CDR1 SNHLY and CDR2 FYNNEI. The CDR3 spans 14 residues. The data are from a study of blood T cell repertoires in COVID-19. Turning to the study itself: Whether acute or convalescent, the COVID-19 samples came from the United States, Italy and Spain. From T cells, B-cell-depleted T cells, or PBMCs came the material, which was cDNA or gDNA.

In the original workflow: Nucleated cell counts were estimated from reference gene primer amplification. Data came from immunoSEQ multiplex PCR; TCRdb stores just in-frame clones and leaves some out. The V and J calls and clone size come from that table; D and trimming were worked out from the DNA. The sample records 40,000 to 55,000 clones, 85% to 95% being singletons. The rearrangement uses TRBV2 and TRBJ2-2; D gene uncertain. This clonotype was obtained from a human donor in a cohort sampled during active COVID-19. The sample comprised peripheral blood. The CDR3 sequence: CASRPDKNTGELFF. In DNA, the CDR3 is TGTGCTAGCAGGCCCGACAAGAACACCGGGGAGCTGTTTTTT.